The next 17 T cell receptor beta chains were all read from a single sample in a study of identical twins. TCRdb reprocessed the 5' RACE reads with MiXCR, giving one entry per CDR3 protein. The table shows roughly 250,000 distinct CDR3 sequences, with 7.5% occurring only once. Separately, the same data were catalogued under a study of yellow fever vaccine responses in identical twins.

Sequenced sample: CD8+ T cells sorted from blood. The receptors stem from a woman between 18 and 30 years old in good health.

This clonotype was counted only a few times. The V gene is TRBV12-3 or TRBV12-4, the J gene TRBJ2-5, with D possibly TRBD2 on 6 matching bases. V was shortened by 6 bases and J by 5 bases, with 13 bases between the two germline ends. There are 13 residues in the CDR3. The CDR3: CASRVAVGETQYF. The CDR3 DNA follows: TGTGCCAGCAGAGTAGCGGTTGGGGAGACCCAGTACTTC.

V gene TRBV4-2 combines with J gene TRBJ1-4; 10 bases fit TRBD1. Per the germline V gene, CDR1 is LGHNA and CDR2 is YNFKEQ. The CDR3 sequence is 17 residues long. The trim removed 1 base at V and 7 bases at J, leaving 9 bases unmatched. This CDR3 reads CASSQGQGAGDTEKLFF. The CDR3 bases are TGTGCCAGCAGCCAAGGACAGGGGGCCGGCGATACTGAAAAACTGTTTTTT.

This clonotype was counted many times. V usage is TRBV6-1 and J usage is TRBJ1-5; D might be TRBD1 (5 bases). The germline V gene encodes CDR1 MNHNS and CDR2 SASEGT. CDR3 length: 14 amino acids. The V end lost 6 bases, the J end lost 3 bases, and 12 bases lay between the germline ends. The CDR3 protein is CASRTRGTNQPQHF. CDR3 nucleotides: TGTGCCAGCAGGACTAGGGGAACCAATCAGCCCCAGCATTTT.

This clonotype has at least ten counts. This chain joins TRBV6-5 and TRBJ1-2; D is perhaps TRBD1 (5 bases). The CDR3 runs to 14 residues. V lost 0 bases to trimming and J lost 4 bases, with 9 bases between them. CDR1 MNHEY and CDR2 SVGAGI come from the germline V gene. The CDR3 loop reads CASSYSGGTYGYTF. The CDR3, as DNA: TGTGCCAGCAGTTACTCGGGTGGGACCTATGGCTACACCTTC.

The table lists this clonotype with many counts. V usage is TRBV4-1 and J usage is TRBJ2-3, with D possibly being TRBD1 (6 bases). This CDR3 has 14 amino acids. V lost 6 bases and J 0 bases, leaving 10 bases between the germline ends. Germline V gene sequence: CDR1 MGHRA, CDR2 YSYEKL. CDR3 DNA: TGCGCCAGCAGGGACAGAGCAAGCACAGATACGCAGTATTTT. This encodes CASRDRASTDTQYF.

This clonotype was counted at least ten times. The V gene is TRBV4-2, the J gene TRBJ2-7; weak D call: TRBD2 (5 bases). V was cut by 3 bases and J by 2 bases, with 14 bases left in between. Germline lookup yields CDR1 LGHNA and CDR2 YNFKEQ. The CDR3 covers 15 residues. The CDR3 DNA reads TGTGCCAGCAGCCAGGAATTCGGACTTCCCTACGAGCAGTACTTC. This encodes CASSQEFGLPYEQYF.

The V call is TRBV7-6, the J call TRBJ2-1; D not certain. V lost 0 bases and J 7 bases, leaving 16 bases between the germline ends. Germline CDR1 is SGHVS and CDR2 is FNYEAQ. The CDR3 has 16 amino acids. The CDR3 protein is CASSLAPIWARNEQFF. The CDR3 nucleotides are TGTGCCAGCAGCTTAGCGCCTATCTGGGCCCGGAATGAGCAGTTCTTC. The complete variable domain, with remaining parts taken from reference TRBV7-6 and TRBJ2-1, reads GAGVSQSPRYKVTKRGQDVALRCDPISGHVSLYWYRQALGQGPEFLTYFNYEAQQDKSGLPNDRFSAERPEGSISTLTIQRTEQRDSAMYRCASSLAPIWARNEQFFGPGTRLTVL.

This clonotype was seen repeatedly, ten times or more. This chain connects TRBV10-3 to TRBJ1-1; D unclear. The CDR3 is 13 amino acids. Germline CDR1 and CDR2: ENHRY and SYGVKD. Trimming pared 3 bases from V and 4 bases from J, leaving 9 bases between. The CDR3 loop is CAISDLGPTEAFF. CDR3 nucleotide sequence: TGTGCCATCAGTGACCTTGGGCCCACTGAAGCTTTCTTT.

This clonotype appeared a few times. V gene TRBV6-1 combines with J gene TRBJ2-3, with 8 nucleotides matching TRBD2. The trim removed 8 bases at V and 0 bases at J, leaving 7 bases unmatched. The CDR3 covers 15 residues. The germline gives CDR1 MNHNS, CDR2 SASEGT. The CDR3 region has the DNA TGTGCCAGCTCTTTTAGCGGGATGAGCACAGATACGCAGTATTTT. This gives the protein CASSFSGMSTDTQYF.

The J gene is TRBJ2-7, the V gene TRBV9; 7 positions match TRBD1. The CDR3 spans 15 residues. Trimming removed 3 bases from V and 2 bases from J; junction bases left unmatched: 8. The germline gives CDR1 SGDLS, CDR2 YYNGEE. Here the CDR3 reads CASSEGDSPTYEQYF. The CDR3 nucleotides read TGTGCCAGCAGCGAGGGGGACAGCCCTACCTACGAGCAGTACTTC.

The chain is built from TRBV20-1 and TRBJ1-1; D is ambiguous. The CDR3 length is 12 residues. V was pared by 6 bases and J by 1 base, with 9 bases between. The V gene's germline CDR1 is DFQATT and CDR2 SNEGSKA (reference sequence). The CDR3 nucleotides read TGCAGTGCCTTCGGATCGAACACTGAAGCTTTCTTT. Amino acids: CSAFGSNTEAFF.

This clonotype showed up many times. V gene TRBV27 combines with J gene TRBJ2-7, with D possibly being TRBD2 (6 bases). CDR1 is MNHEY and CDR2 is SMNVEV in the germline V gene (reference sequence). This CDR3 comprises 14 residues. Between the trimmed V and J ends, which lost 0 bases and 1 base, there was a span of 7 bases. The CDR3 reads CASSLSGTSYEQYF. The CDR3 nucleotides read TGTGCCAGCAGTTTATCTGGGACTTCCTACGAGCAGTACTTC.

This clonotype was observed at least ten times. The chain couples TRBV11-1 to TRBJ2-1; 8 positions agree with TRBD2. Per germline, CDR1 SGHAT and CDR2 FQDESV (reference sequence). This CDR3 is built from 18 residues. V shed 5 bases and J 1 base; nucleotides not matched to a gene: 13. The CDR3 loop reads CASSGVSGRITSYNEQFF. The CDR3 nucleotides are TGTGCCAGCAGCGGAGTGAGCGGGAGAATCACTTCCTACAATGAGCAGTTCTTC.

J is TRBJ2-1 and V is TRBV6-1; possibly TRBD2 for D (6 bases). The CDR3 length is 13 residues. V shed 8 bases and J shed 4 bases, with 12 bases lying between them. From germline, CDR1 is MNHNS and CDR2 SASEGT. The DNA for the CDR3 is TGTGCCAGCCGGCCTAGCGTGTACAATGAGCAGTTCTTC. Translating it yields CASRPSVYNEQFF.

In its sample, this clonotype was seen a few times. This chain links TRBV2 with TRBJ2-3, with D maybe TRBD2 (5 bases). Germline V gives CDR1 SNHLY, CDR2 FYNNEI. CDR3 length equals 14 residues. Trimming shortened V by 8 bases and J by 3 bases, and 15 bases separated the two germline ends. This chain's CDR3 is CASPDALGTDTQYF. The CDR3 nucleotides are TGTGCCAGCCCGGACGCACTAGGTACAGATACGCAGTATTTT.

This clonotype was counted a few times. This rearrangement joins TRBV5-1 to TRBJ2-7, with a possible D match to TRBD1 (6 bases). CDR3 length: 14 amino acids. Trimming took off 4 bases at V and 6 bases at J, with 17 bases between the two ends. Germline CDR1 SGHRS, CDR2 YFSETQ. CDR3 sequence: CASSPPPGHREQYV. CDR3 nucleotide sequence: TGCGCCAGCAGCCCACCGCCGGGACATCGCGAGCAGTACGTC.

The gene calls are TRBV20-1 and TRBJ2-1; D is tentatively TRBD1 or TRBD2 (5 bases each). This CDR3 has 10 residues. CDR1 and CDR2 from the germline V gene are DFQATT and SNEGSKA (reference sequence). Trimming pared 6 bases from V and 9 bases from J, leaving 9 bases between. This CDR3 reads CSARGAEQFF. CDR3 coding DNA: TGCAGTGCGCGAGGGGCTGAGCAGTTCTTC.